This record concerns one T cell receptor (beta chain) sequence. Next came a second PCR, run for about 6 to 11 cycles, which used a sample-barcoded 5' primer along with a J-beta primer mix. TCRdb recomputed calls from the 5' RACE reads with MiXCR, one row per CDR3 protein. The sample consists of 1.5 million to 2 million distinct CDR3 sequences, around half of them appearing once. This entry belongs to a study of blood T cells in healthy people across ages. The sequenced sample was blood. The receptor was derived from a middle-aged woman in good health.

CDR3 protein: CASSQDDWVNYGYTF. CDR3 coding DNA: TGCGCCAGCAGCCAAGATGACTGGGTGAACTATGGCTACACCTTC. This chain connects TRBV4-3 to TRBJ1-2; D call uncertain. Trimming left V 0 bases short and J 2 bases short, with 10 bases between. This CDR3 is 15 amino acids long. Germline-derived CDR1 and CDR2 are LGHNA and YSLEER.